This entry is about one TCR beta chain. The data belong to a study of cytomegalovirus exposure and HLA in healthy donors. The PCR ran on 60 Vbeta and 13 Jbeta primers. Sequencing used immunoSEQ multiplex PCR; TCRdb keeps in-frame clones, though not all of them. The data show under 200,000 clones, approximately 11% seen once. This receptor was obtained from a man aged 50 to 59 in good health and CMV-seropositive. Sequenced input: PBMCs.

CDR3 region: CASLGQGGLFTGELFF. The DNA for the CDR3 is TGCGCCAGTCTGGGGCAGGGGGGTCTCTTCACCGGGGAGCTGTTTTTT. The chain has TRBV23-1 and TRBJ2-2, with D possibly being TRBD1 (7 bases). TRBV23-1 is sorted into the ORF group, with uncertain function. The CDR3 consists of 16 residues. The V end was cut by 9 bases, the J end by 4 bases, with 21 bases between.